A single sample is the source of the 9 T cell receptor beta chains below, sequenced in a study of T cells in Graves' hyperthyroidism and ophthalmopathy. Amplification targeted TCR beta CDR3 regions from RNA transcripts. The TCR CDR3 was amplified in a first-round RT-PCR using the HTBI primer set. A single record per CDR3 protein comes from TCRdb applying MiXCR to the multiplex PCR reads. Seen here are hundreds of thousands of distinct CDR3 sequences, 38% observed once, and the top ten hold 8.9%. The sequenced sample was blood. These receptors were collected from a man between 18 and 35 years old with Graves' hyperthyroidism.

The chain has TRBV7-9 and TRBJ1-2; TRBD1 matches at 10 bases. Germline-derived CDR1 and CDR2 are SEHNR and FQNEAQ (reference sequence). The ends lost 6 bases at V and 8 bases at J; junction bases unmatched: 6. This CDR3 contains 13 residues. CDR3 in amino acids: CASRNWDRGGYTF. The CDR3 DNA sequence: TGTGCCAGCAGAAACTGGGACAGGGGAGGCTACACCTTC.

V usage is TRBV6-1 and J usage is TRBJ2-7; no reliable D call. The length of the CDR3 is 10 residues. In germline, CDR1 is MNHNS, CDR2 SASEGT. CDR3 sequence (DNA): TGTGCTAGGGTGCGGTACGAGCAGTACTTC. Translated, it gives CARVRYEQYF.

Ten or more counts support this clonotype. V is TRBV20-1 and J is TRBJ1-1; a possible D gene is TRBD1 (6 bases). Trimming pared 1 base from V and 0 bases from J, leaving 9 bases between. The CDR3 sequence is 14 residues long. Per germline, CDR1 DFQATT and CDR2 SNEGSKA (reference sequence). CDR3 DNA sequence: TGCAGTGCTAGAGGGGACACCATGAACACTGAAGCTTTCTTT. This gives the protein CSARGDTMNTEAFF.

For the CDR3, the DNA is TGTGCCAGCAGCTTAGCGGGTAGACCCTGCGAGCAGTACTTC. Protein product: CASSLAGRPCEQYF. The J gene is TRBJ2-7, the V gene TRBV7-9; D ambiguous. V gave up 0 bases and J gave up 6 bases, with 12 bases separating them. The CDR3 has 14 residues. Germline lookup yields CDR1 SEHNR and CDR2 FQNEAQ (reference sequence).

For this clonotype: The junction departs from the called germline gene at one end, perhaps through a read error. CDR3 bases: TGCGCCAGCAGCCAAGTAGGCAGGGGGCATGAGCAGTACTTC. This codes for CASSQVGRGHEQYF. This chain connects TRBV7-2 to TRBJ2-7, with TRBD1 matching 8 bases. The CDR3 consists of 14 residues. Germline V gene sequence: CDR1 SGHTA, CDR2 FQGNSA.

This clonotype appeared many times. This chain links TRBV15 with TRBJ2-7; D could derive from TRBD1 or TRBD2 (7 bases each). V shed 5 bases and J shed 7 bases, with 24 bases lying between them. The length of the CDR3 is 16 residues. Germline CDR1 reads LNHNV; CDR2 reads YYDKDF (reference sequence). DNA for the CDR3: TGTGCCACCAGCCACCGGGGGGTGACAGGGCGATGGGAGCAGTACTTC. It specifies CATSHRGVTGRWEQYF.

The chain joins TRBV19 to TRBJ1-5; no definite D call. This CDR3 is built from 14 residues. Deletions cut 10 bases from V and 4 bases from J, with 17 bases between. Germline V gene data show CDR1 as LNHDA and CDR2 as SQIVND (reference sequence). In DNA, the CDR3 is TGTGCCACCAGAACTGCGCGCGGAAATCAGCCCCAGCATTTT. Translating gives CATRTARGNQPQHF.

The V and J genes are TRBV29-1 and TRBJ1-2; 8 nucleotides line up with TRBD1. This CDR3 is 13 amino acids long. V gave up 7 bases and J gave up 4 bases; unmatched junction bases: 8. Germline V lookup: CDR1 SQVTM, CDR2 ANQGSEA. CDR3 residues: CSAGQANIYGYTF. The CDR3 nucleotides read TGCAGCGCGGGACAGGCTAATATCTATGGCTACACCTTC.

This clonotype came up a few times. The chain recombines TRBV7-9 with TRBJ2-5; 10 bases line up with TRBD1. The V gene's germline CDR1 is SEHNR and CDR2 FQNEAQ (reference sequence). The junction had 10 bases not matched to a gene; V was cut back by 1 base and J by 5 bases. The CDR3 totals 17 residues. The CDR3 nucleotides read TGTGCCAGCAGCTTAGGAGGGACAGGGGCGTCGGAGGAGACCCAGTACTTC. It codes for CASSLGGTGASEETQYF.